These 9 T cell receptor beta chains share one sample of origin, sequenced in a study of T cells in Graves' hyperthyroidism and ophthalmopathy. RNA transcripts yielded amplified TCR beta CDR3 regions. Initially, a first-round RT-PCR of the TCR CDR3 employed the HTBI primer set. A single record per CDR3 protein comes from TCRdb applying MiXCR to the multiplex PCR reads. The data contain roughly 570,000 distinct CDR3 sequences, around 42% of them seen just once; the ten biggest clones take up around a fifth. The sample taken for sequencing was peripheral blood or thyroid tissue (not recorded which). Every receptor here comes from an adult woman with Graves' disease, either hyperthyroidism or ophthalmopathy (not recorded which).

In this sample, this clonotype turned up many times. The chain joins TRBV7-2 to TRBJ2-2, with TRBD2 matching 10 bases. The germline V gene has CDR1 SGHTA and CDR2 FQGNSA. CDR3 length: 16 amino acids. V gave up 5 bases and J gave up 5 bases; unmatched junction bases: 8. The CDR3 nucleotides read TGTGCCAGCAGCGCACAACTAGCGGGAAATACCGGGGAGCTGTTTTTT. Its protein is CASSAQLAGNTGELFF.

There are a few counts of this clonotype. The chain recombines TRBV9 with TRBJ2-3; 8 bases match TRBD1. This CDR3 has 15 amino acids. Germline assignment: CDR1 SGDLS and CDR2 YYNGEE. Losses at the gene ends were 4 bases for V and 5 bases for J; bases not matched to a gene: 9. CDR3 protein: CASSYSGGAGDTQYF. In DNA form, the CDR3 reads TGTGCCAGCAGCTACTCAGGGGGCGCGGGAGATACGCAGTATTTT.

The V call is TRBV9, the J call TRBJ2-7; weak D call: TRBD2 (5 bases). This CDR3 is 13 amino acids long. The germline gives CDR1 SGDLS, CDR2 YYNGEE. V was shortened by 4 bases and J by 3 bases, with 11 bases between the two germline ends. CDR3 nucleotide sequence: TGTGCCAGCAGCTTCGGGGAATTCTACGAGCAGTACTTC. As protein: CASSFGEFYEQYF. Looking up the rest from reference TRBV9 and TRBJ2-7 gives the full variable domain: DSGVTQTPKHLITATGQRVTLRCSPRSGDLSVYWYQQSLDQGLQFLIQYYNGEERAKGNILERFSAQQFPDLHSELNLSSLELGDSALYFCASSFGEFYEQYFGPGTRLTVT.

The chain is built from TRBV15 and TRBJ1-4; tentatively, D is TRBD1 (5 bases). Germline-derived CDR1 and CDR2 are LNHNV and YYDKDF (reference sequence). The CDR3 is 15 residues long. V was pared by 5 bases and J by 7 bases, with 17 bases between. The CDR3 coding sequence is TGTGCCACCAGCGGAGCCTCGGGGCCCGGTGAAAAACTGTTTTTT. As protein: CATSGASGPGEKLFF.

The chain carries TRBV15 and TRBJ1-6; D is undetermined. Trimming stripped 5 bases from V and 8 bases from J, with 7 bases between. Germline loops: CDR1 LNHNV, CDR2 YYDKDF (reference sequence). The CDR3 has 12 amino acids. CDR3 in amino acids: CATSARDSPLHF. The DNA of the CDR3 is TGTGCCACCAGCGCTCGGGATTCACCCCTCCACTTT.

This rearrangement joins TRBV9 to TRBJ2-5; D may match TRBD1 or TRBD2 (5 bases each). This CDR3 comprises 17 residues. Trimming stripped 3 bases from V and 1 base from J, with 19 bases between. Germline CDR1 is SGDLS and CDR2 is YYNGEE. The CDR3 sequence: CASSDEDKGTSQETQYF. CDR3 nucleotide sequence: TGTGCCAGCAGCGATGAGGATAAGGGGACGAGCCAAGAGACCCAGTACTTC. The full variable domain, rest sourced from reference TRBV9 and TRBJ2-5, is DSGVTQTPKHLITATGQRVTLRCSPRSGDLSVYWYQQSLDQGLQFLIQYYNGEERAKGNILERFSAQQFPDLHSELNLSSLELGDSALYFCASSDEDKGTSQETQYFGPGTRLLVL.

The rearrangement uses TRBV29-1 and TRBJ2-7; tentative D call: TRBD1 (6 bases). CDR3 size: 13 residues. Germline V gene lookup returns CDR1 SQVTM and CDR2 ANQGSEA. V was clipped by 1 base and J by 5 bases, with 12 bases between them. Here the CDR3 reads CSVEATGINEQYF. CDR3 in DNA: TGCAGCGTTGAAGCGACAGGAATCAACGAGCAGTACTTC.

The CDR3 region has the DNA TGTGCCAGCAGTGAAGGTTCGGACTTCACTGGGGCCAACGTCCTGACTTTC. It encodes CASSEGSDFTGANVLTF. The rearrangement joins TRBV25-1 to TRBJ2-6; TRBD2 might be the D (5 bases). The CDR3 extends over 17 amino acids. Looked up from germline, CDR1 is MGHDK and CDR2 is SYGVNS. V was clipped by 2 bases and J by 2 bases, with 13 bases between them.

This clonotype appeared many times. The chain has TRBV12-3 or TRBV12-4 and TRBJ2-2; D ambiguous. V lost 5 bases, J lost 2 bases, and 12 bases lay in between. The CDR3 runs 15 residues. The CDR3, as DNA: TGTGCCAGCAGTCCCGTCGACTCCAACACCGGGGAGCTGTTTTTT. Its protein product is CASSPVDSNTGELFF.